The subject of this entry is one TCR beta chain. The entry originates in a study of OX40 agonist ivuxolimab in advanced cancers. Study as a whole: The dose-escalation cohort was around 83% male, with a mean age of around 60 years, ranging roughly 20 to 80. Partial responses were recorded for three patients, including one with hepatocellular carcinoma and two with cutaneous melanoma.

Some clones are missing from TCRdb's copy, which holds only in-frame ones; the method was immunoSEQ multiplex PCR. This sample carries over 25,000 clones, 75% to 90% of them seen once, and the ten largest clones take around 30%. The CDR3 is 14 residues long. The germline gives CDR1 SGHRS, CDR2 YFSETQ. Trimming took off 1 base at V and 3 bases at J, with 9 bases between the two ends. The receptor's source is an adult with an advanced solid tumor such as melanoma, head and neck, liver or kidney cancer. The sequencing here drew on CD4+ or CD8+ T cells sorted from blood, taken in a trial of the OX40 agonist ivuxolimab. V is TRBV5-1 and J is TRBJ2-3; the D gene is possibly TRBD1 (6 bases). In nucleotides, the CDR3 is TGCGCCAGCAGCTTGCAGGGGCGAACAGATACGCAGTATTTT. It translates to CASSLQGRTDTQYF.